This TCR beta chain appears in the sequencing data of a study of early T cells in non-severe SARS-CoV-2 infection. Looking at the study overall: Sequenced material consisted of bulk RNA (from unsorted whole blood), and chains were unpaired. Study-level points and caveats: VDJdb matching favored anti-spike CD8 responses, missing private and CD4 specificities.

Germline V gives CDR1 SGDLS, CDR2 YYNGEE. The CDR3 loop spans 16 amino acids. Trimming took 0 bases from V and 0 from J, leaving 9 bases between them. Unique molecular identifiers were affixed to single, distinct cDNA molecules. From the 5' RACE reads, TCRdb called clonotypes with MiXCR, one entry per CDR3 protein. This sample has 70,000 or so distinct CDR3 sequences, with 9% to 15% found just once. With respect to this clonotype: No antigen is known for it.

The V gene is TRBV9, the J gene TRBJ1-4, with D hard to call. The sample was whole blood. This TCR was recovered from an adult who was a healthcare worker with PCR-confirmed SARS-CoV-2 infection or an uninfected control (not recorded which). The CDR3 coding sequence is TGTGCCAGCAGCGTAGGGGCAGCTGCAACTAATGAAAAACTGTTTTTT. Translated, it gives CASSVGAAATNEKLFF.